The 6 T cell receptor beta chains given below trace back to one sample, sequenced in a study of shared clonotypes between healthy human individuals. Clones were sequenced by immunoSEQ multiplex PCR, and TCRdb holds only the in-frame ones, with some missing. The sample records a few million clones, roughly 92% being singletons. The sample consisted of naive CD4+ T cells sorted from blood. Sample subset: CD45RA+ positively selected. These receptors were collected from a man aged 18 to 30 in good health.

The rearrangement uses TRBV25-1 and TRBJ1-6; tentatively, D is TRBD1 (5 bases). CDR3 length equals 15 residues. CDR1 and CDR2 (germline): MGHDK, SYGVNS. The V end lost 4 bases, the J end lost 4 bases, and 11 bases lay between the germline ends. The CDR3 loop reads CASSGQTVYNSPLHF. Here the CDR3 DNA reads TGTGCCAGCAGTGGCCAGACAGTTTATAATTCACCCCTCCACTTT.

This sequence joins TRBV5-4 and TRBJ2-1; possibly TRBD1 for D (6 bases). This CDR3 contains 15 residues. The V gene lost 9 bases and the J gene lost 10 bases, with 26 bases spanning the gap. CDR1 and CDR2 (germline): SGHNT, YYREEE (reference sequence). The CDR3 spells CATTGRGGLGQEQFF. In DNA, the CDR3 is TGTGCCACCACAGGGCGAGGCGGCCTTGGGCAGGAGCAGTTCTTC.

With regard to this clone: Other DNA sequences from this sample encode an identical CDR3 as well. As DNA, the CDR3 is TGCGCCAGCAGCTTGGATCCTAACTATGGCTACACCTTC. Protein sequence: CASSLDPNYGYTF. The rearrangement uses TRBV5-1 and TRBJ1-2; no firm D call. Deletions cut 0 bases from V and 0 bases from J, with 3 bases between. Germline values: CDR1 SGHRS, CDR2 YFSETQ. CDR3 length: 13 residues.

The J gene is TRBJ1-2, the V gene TRBV18; 7 nucleotides agree with TRBD1. J gave up 5 bases and V 6 bases, and 6 bases lay outside the gene matches. In germline, CDR1 is KGHSH, CDR2 LQKENI. This CDR3 comprises 13 residues. The CDR3 DNA reads TGTGCCAGCTCCAGGGACAGTCTTTATGGCTACACCTTC. Its protein product is CASSRDSLYGYTF.

The chain uses TRBV5-4 and TRBJ1-2; 7 nucleotides align to TRBD1. Germline CDR1 reads SGHNT; CDR2 reads YYREEE (reference sequence). The V and J ends lost 5 bases and 1 base, in that order; junction bases with no gene match: 8. The CDR3 runs 15 residues. The CDR3 loop reads CASRTGDRVNYGYTF. Written as DNA, the CDR3 is TGTGCCAGCAGAACAGGAGACAGGGTTAACTATGGCTACACCTTC.

This clone was observed once. The chain uses TRBV5-6 and TRBJ2-7; a possible D gene is TRBD2 (6 bases). This CDR3 spans 14 amino acids. Germline-derived CDR1 and CDR2 are SGHDT and YYEEEE. V lost 4 bases, J lost 6 bases, and 17 bases lay in between. The CDR3 region has the DNA TGTGCCAGCAGCGGGGGACTCCGGGGCTCCGAGCAGTACTTC. Translating it yields CASSGGLRGSEQYF.